This T cell receptor beta chain was sequenced in a study of human T cells and chemical hapten exposure. Whole-study context: The scalp of each patient received a weekly diphenylcyclopropenone dose for the full roughly 26-week study. Enrolled patients were predominantly female and had alopecia areata, totalis or universalis.

Documented time point: pre-sensitization, week 0. Treatment described: therapeutic diphenylcyclopropenone sensitization with weekly scalp DPC. General study points: Alopecia in the donors means their immune response may deviate from healthy people's.

This clonotype was seen more than once but under ten times. The target antigen is unknown. TCRdb reanalysed the RACE reads using MiXCR and keeps one entry per CDR3 protein. Among 300,000 to 400,000 distinct CDR3 sequences listed, approximately 5.1% were seen once. The receptor was derived from a woman between 50 and 59 years old with alopecia areata. Some clones in this sample may be carry-over from other donors' samples. The input for sequencing was whole blood, taken in connection with sensitization to the hapten diphenylcyclopropenone (DPC).

CDR3 DNA sequence: TGCAGCGTTGATCTTCTAAGGGCCGGAGGCACAGATACGCAGTATTTT. This translates into CSVDLLRAGGTDTQYF. The chain carries TRBV29-1 and TRBJ2-3; the D is unclear. CDR3 length: 16 residues. With 3 bases removed from V and 1 base from J, the gap between germline ends came to 17 bases. CDR1 and CDR2 from the germline V gene are SQVTM and ANQGSEA.